The 18 T cell receptor beta chains listed next were all sequenced from one sample in a study of neurological immune-mediated disorders. Via MiXCR, TCRdb re-called the 5' RACE reads, giving one row per CDR3 protein. This sample has 84,000 or so distinct CDR3 sequences, with approximately 13% found just once. Time point indicated: longitudinal time-point 2. The specimen was PBMCs. Source of these receptors: a female donor with HTLV-1-associated myelopathy (HAM/TSP).

This clonotype was found a few times. The CDR3 DNA sequence: TGTGCCAGCAGCTTATCACAAAGCTCTGGGGCCAACGTCCTGACTTTC. It specifies CASSLSQSSGANVLTF. The V and J genes are TRBV7-8 and TRBJ2-6; D gene unclear. The CDR3 sequence is 16 residues long. V dropped 2 bases and J dropped 0 bases, with 8 bases sitting between them. The germline V gene has CDR1 SGHVS and CDR2 FQNEAQ.

J is TRBJ2-7 and V is TRBV20-1; 9 bases match TRBD1. This CDR3 is 13 amino acids long. Germline trimming cut 3 bases from V and 5 bases from J; bases unmatched to any gene: 5. Germline V gives CDR1 DFQATT, CDR2 SNEGSKA (reference sequence). The DNA of the CDR3 is TGCAGTGCTAGTTCGGACAGGGGCAACGAGCAGTACTTC. As protein: CSASSDRGNEQYF.

This clonotype was observed many times. V gene TRBV21-1 combines with J gene TRBJ2-7; the table's D call, TRBD2, was not checked against the DNA. TRBV21-1 is marked as a pseudogene. The CDR3 covers 15 residues. The CDR3 DNA sequence: TGTGCCAGCGTTCTTAGCGGTGTCCACTCCTACGAGCAGTACTTC. Protein sequence: CASVLSGVHSYEQYF.

On this clonotype: One junction end does not reproduce the germline sequence, and a read error may be involved. The chain uses TRBV15 and TRBJ2-3; TRBD2 matches 8 bases. The CDR3 is made up of 16 amino acids. Germline CDR1 and CDR2: LNHNV and YYDKDF (reference sequence). The CDR3 DNA follows: TGTGCCACCATCAGAGATCGATCGAGCGGGGGAGATACGCAGTATTTT. It codes for CATIRDRSSGGDTQYF.

This clonotype was counted at least ten times. This chain uses TRBV2 with TRBJ2-1; D unresolved. The CDR3 is made up of 16 amino acids. V was clipped by 6 bases and J by 4 bases, with 19 bases between them. Germline V CDR1 and CDR2: SNHLY, FYNNEI. The CDR3 here is CASRVVLVLGYNEQFF. CDR3 in DNA: TGTGCCAGCAGGGTCGTTCTTGTACTTGGATACAATGAGCAGTTCTTC. Full variable domain (missing parts from reference TRBV2 and TRBJ2-1): EPEVTQTPSHQVTQMGQEVILRCVPISNHLYFYWYRQILGQKVEFLVSFYNNEISEKSEIFDDQFSVERPDGSNFTLKIRSTKLEDSAMYFCASRVVLVLGYNEQFFGPGTRLTVL.

Ten or more counts support this clonotype. V usage is TRBV7-2 and J usage is TRBJ1-2; possible D gene TRBD1, 5 bases. The CDR3 loop spans 14 amino acids. Trimming removed 5 bases from V and 5 bases from J, with 15 bases in between. Germline CDR1 reads SGHTA; CDR2 reads FQGNSA. In nucleotides, the CDR3 is TGTGCCAGCAGCGAGGGGAGTCTGAGATATGGCTACACCTTC. This translates into CASSEGSLRYGYTF.

This clonotype has ten or more counts. The J gene is TRBJ2-7, the V gene TRBV4-2; 11 bases map to TRBD1. The ends lost 2 bases at V and 1 base at J; junction bases unmatched: 4. Looked up from germline, CDR1 is LGHNA and CDR2 is YNFKEQ. The CDR3 runs 16 residues. CDR3 protein: CASSQSGTGGSYEQYF. The CDR3, as DNA: TGTGCCAGCAGCCAATCCGGGACAGGGGGTTCCTACGAGCAGTACTTC.

Many counts were recorded for this clonotype. The rearrangement uses TRBV5-6 and TRBJ2-6; a possible D gene is TRBD1 (6 bases). CDR3 length: 18 amino acids. V lost 3 bases and J lost 0, with 16 bases in between. The germline V gene encodes CDR1 SGHDT and CDR2 YYEEEE. Written as DNA, the CDR3 is TGTGCCAGCAGCTACTCGACAGGAGCAAGCTCTGGGGCCAACGTCCTGACTTTC. The encoded protein is CASSYSTGASSGANVLTF. The full variable domain, its missing parts supplied by reference TRBV5-6 and TRBJ2-6, is DAGVTQSPTHLIKTRGQQVTLRCSPKSGHDTVSWYQQALGQGPQFIFQYYEEEERQRGNFPDRFSGHQFPNYSSELNVNALLLGDSALYLCASSYSTGASSGANVLTFGAGSRLTVL.

At least ten counts were recorded for this clonotype. This chain joins TRBV5-1 and TRBJ2-7; D may be TRBD1 (5 bases). Trimming pared 5 bases from V and 2 bases from J, leaving 17 bases between. The CDR3 sequence is 15 residues long. Germline values: CDR1 SGHRS, CDR2 YFSETQ. CDR3 region: CASSSGSGATYEQYF. For the CDR3, the DNA is TGCGCCAGCAGTTCCGGCAGTGGGGCCACCTACGAGCAGTACTTC.

This clonotype was recorded many times. This chain joins TRBV20-1 and TRBJ1-2; no clear D. The CDR3 has 13 residues. The V end was cut by 2 bases, the J end by 4 bases, with 11 bases between. From germline, CDR1 is DFQATT and CDR2 SNEGSKA (reference sequence). This CDR3 is CSARPSFGYGYTF. In nucleotides, the CDR3 is TGCAGTGCTAGACCAAGTTTCGGCTATGGCTACACCTTC.

There are many counts of this clonotype. This chain connects TRBV5-1 to TRBJ2-1; a possible D gene is TRBD1 (6 bases). The CDR3 is 14 amino acids. Trimming cost V 1 base and J 5 bases, with 10 bases left between them. From germline, CDR1 is SGHRS and CDR2 YFSETQ. The CDR3, as DNA: TGCGCCAGCAGCTTGATTCGACAGGACAATGAGCAGTTCTTC. This codes for CASSLIRQDNEQFF.

Remarks on this clonotype: The junction departs from germline at one end; a sequencing error may be responsible. The gene calls are TRBV9 and TRBJ1-1; the D is unclear. The germline V gene encodes CDR1 SGDLS and CDR2 YYNGEE. CDR3 length: 15 amino acids. The CDR3 sequence is CASSVMNHANTEAFF. The CDR3 DNA sequence: TGTGCCAGTAGCGTAATGAATCATGCGAACACTGAAGCTTTCTTT.

The chain has TRBV21-1 and TRBJ1-5; the DNA was not compared with TRBD1, the D call given in the table. TRBV21-1 is an annotated pseudogene. The CDR3 is 14 residues long. The CDR3 DNA reads TGTGCCAGCTTAGGGACAGGAGGCGACCAGCCCCAGCATTTT. Its translation: CASLGTGGDQPQHF.

This clonotype has at least ten counts. V usage is TRBV6-2 or TRBV6-3 and J usage is TRBJ2-3; weak D call: TRBD2 (6 bases). CDR1 and CDR2 from the germline V gene are MNHEY and SVGEGT. CDR3 size: 12 residues. The V gene lost 4 bases and the J gene lost 7 bases, with 9 bases spanning the gap. The CDR3 region is CASSFRENTQYF. CDR3 coding DNA: TGTGCCAGCAGTTTTCGGGAGAATACGCAGTATTTT.

With regard to this clonotype: Given a much more abundant clone one base away, this may be a read error. The chain uses TRBV2 and TRBJ2-1, with D unresolved. V dropped 4 bases and J dropped 0 bases, with 7 bases sitting between them. The germline gives CDR1 SNHLY, CDR2 FYNNEI. The CDR3 loop spans 14 amino acids. As DNA, the CDR3 is TGTGCCAGCAGTGCCGGAATCTCCTACAATGAGCAGTTCTTC. This encodes CASSAGISYNEQFF.

This clonotype was recorded at least ten times. V gene TRBV5-1 combines with J gene TRBJ2-7; 7 bases match TRBD2. J lost 3 bases, V lost 0 bases, and 0 bases had no gene match. Germline-derived CDR1 and CDR2 are SGHRS and YFSETQ. This CDR3 comprises 13 residues. The CDR3 coding sequence is TGCGCCAGCAGCTTGGGGGGGGGCTACGAGCAGTACTTC. Protein sequence: CASSLGGGYEQYF.

The rearrangement joins TRBV11-2 to TRBJ2-3, with 12 nucleotides matching TRBD1. The CDR3 totals 16 residues. V gave up 0 bases and J gave up 5 bases; unmatched junction bases: 3. Germline-derived CDR1 and CDR2 are SGHAT and FQNNGV. The CDR3 region has the DNA TGTGCCAGCAGCTTAGAGGGACAGGGGGCTAGAGATACGCAGTATTTT. This codes for CASSLEGQGARDTQYF. Filled out from reference TRBV11-2 and TRBJ2-3, the complete variable domain reads EAGVAQSPRYKIIEKRQSVAFWCNPISGHATLYWYQQILGQGPKLLIQFQNNGVVDDSQLPKDRFSAERLKGVDSTLKIQPAKLEDSAVYLCASSLEGQGARDTQYFGPGTRLTVL.

This clonotype came up many times. The V call is TRBV4-1, the J call TRBJ2-3; D possibly corresponds to TRBD2 (6 bases). Germline V gene data show CDR1 as MGHRA and CDR2 as YSYEKL. With 4 bases removed from V and 2 bases from J, the gap between germline ends came to 13 bases. This CDR3 region has 15 residues. CDR3 DNA sequence: TGCGCCAGCAGCCGCCAGCGGGCGAACACAGATACGCAGTATTTT. Translated: CASSRQRANTDTQYF.